This TCR beta chain was sequenced in a study of pediatric ulcerative colitis (dated by TCRdb to the late 2010s). Notes on the research overall: Of the ulcerative colitis patients, about seven had pancolitis and two had left-sided colitis, and histology in every patient was consistent with ulcerative colitis. From eight or nine newly diagnosed, treatment-naive pediatric ulcerative colitis patients and a few non-IBD control children, paired blood and rectal samples were collected. The Pediatric Ulcerative Colitis Activity Index classified a couple of patients as having mild disease, several as having moderate disease and three as having acute severe colitis.

The germline V gene sets CDR1 to SGHRS and CDR2 to YFSETQ. Relative to germline, V is 0 bases shorter and J is 7 bases shorter, with 13 bases between their ends. The CDR3 runs 14 amino acids, cysteine and phenylalanine included. Just the 42-base CDR3 DNA is kept, in frame starting at base 1. Beyond this particular receptor, the publication reports: Controls, mild-moderate and acute severe colitis patients were separated by rectal repertoire features, and reduced rectal diversity due to clonal expansions was observed in acute severe colitis. Autologous blood-rectal clonal overlap was significantly higher in ulcerative colitis patients than in controls, suggesting increased T cell trafficking to inflamed tissue. A couple of rectal CDR3 clonotypes were found in every ulcerative colitis patient but in no control. For technical reasons, substantially fewer templates were yielded by the blood samples of a couple of patients, and these blood samples were excluded from blood-rectal overlap analysis. Because the repertoires came from total lymphocyte DNA, rare subsets such as regulatory T cells may have patterns that are not reflected. The healthy control group was small, with only a few individuals.

Rearranged CDR3 beta regions were amplified from genomic DNA with multiplex V and J primers using the immunoSEQ TRB Survey service. To keep sequencing depth the same across samples, survey-level depth of up to 500,000 reads per sample was applied. Libraries were purified, pooled and sequenced on Illumina technology. Processing in the source paper ran as follows. Productive clonality, sample overlap, pairwise scatters, CDR3 beta length, V/D/J gene usage and productiveness were all assessed with the immunoSEQ online tools. Calculated diversity was defined as the number of unique rearrangements divided by total templates, multiplied by 100, and Shannon and Simpson indices were computed as well. Principal component analysis used the R prcomp function and ggbiplot package on Z-score normalized data. Blood-rectal clonal overlap within each subject was quantified with Morisita's index. The source is immuneACCESS, and TCRdb retained only in-frame sequences with V and J called. Part of the clones is not carried over; for the studies checked, unresolved V genes explain less than half of this, and the remainder is unexplained. The DNA gave D and trimming, while V, J and clone size come from that table. The sample contains 59,000 or so clones, around four fifths of them found a single time. The ten largest clones capture 5% to 5.5% of the sample.

A word on this clone: No antigen is known for it. Base qualities are not provided; no much larger clone lies one nucleotide away.

No immunosuppressive medication had been given to the ulcerative colitis patients before the diagnostic colonoscopy. Blood was sampled at the same time as the colonoscopy. The Wizard kit (Promega) was used to extract genomic DNA from both blood and intestinal samples. Sequenced sample: blood. This clonotype was obtained from a boy between 10 and 17 years old with moderate ulcerative colitis. The V and J genes are TRBV5-1 and TRBJ1-2, with TRBD1 perhaps the D gene, on 6 matching bases. The nucleotide sequence reads TGCGCCAGCAGCTTGGTGGCAGGGGACGGTGGCTACACCTTC. The resulting protein is CASSLVAGDGGYTF.